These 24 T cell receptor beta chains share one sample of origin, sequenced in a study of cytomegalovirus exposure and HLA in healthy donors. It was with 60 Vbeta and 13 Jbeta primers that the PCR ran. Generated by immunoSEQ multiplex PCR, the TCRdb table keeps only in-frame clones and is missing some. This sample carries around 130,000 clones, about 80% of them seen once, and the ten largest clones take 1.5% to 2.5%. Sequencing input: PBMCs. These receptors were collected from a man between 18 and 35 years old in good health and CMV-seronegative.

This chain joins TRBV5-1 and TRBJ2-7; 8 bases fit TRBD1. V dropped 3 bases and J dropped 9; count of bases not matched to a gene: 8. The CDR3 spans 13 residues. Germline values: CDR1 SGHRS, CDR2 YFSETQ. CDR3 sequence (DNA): TGCGCCAGCAGCTCCGTGGACAGGGAGTGGCAGTACTTC. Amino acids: CASSSVDREWQYF.

DNA for the CDR3: TGTGCCAGCAGTTCCTATAGCGGGGGGCGGCATTGGGAGCAGTTCTTC. It yields the protein CASSSYSGGRHWEQFF. The V gene is TRBV28, the J gene TRBJ2-1; 10 bases fit TRBD2. Germline trimming cut 4 bases from V and 10 bases from J; bases unmatched to any gene: 13. This CDR3 region has 16 residues. Germline CDR1 is MDHEN and CDR2 is SYDVKM.

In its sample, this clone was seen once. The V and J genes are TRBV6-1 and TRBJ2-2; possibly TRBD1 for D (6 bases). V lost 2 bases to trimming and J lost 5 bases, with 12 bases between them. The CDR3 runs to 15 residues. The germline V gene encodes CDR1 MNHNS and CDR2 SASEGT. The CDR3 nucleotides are TGTGCCAGCAGTGAACCAACTAGGGGGACCGGGGAGCTGTTTTTT. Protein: CASSEPTRGTGELFF.

CDR3 in DNA: TGCGCCAGCAGTGGTTCCCTTCACACCGGGGAGCTGTTTTTT. It yields the protein CASSGSLHTGELFF. The V call is TRBV10-1, the J call TRBJ2-2; D unresolved. The CDR3 is 14 residues long. Germline lookup yields CDR1 WNHNN and CDR2 SYGVQD (reference sequence). V lost 4 bases, J lost 3 bases, and 9 bases lay in between.

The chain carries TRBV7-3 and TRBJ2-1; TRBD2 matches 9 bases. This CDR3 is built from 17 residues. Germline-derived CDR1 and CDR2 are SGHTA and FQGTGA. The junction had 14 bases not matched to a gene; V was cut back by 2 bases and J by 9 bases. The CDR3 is CASSLSPGLAGGGEQFF. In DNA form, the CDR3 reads TGTGCCAGCAGCTTATCGCCGGGACTAGCTGGCGGGGGTGAGCAGTTCTTC.

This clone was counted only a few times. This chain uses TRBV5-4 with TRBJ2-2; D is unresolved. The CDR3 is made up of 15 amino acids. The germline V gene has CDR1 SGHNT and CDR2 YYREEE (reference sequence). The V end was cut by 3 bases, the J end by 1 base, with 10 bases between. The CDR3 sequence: CASSYGSGNTGELFF. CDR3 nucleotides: TGTGCCAGCAGCTATGGGTCGGGGAACACCGGGGAGCTGTTTTTT.

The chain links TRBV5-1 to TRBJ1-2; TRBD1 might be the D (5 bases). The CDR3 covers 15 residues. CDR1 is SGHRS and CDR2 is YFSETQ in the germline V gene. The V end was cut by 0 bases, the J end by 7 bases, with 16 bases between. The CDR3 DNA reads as TGCGCCAGCAGCTTGGCGGCGGGGACGGCCTTTGGCTACACCTTC. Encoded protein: CASSLAAGTAFGYTF.

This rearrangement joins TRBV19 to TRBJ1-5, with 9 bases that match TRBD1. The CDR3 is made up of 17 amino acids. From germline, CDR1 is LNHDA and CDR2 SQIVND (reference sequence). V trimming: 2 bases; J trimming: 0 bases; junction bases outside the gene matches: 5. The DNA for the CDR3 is TGTGCCAGTAGTATATGGGGGACAGGGATTAGCAATCAGCCCCAGCATTTT. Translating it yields CASSIWGTGISNQPQHF.

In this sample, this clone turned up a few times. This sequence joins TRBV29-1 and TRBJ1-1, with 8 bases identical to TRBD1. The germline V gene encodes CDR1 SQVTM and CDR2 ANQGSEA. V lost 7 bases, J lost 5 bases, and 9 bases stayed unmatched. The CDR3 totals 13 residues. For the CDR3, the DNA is TGCAGCGGGCAGGGACAGGCTGGGACTGAAGCTTTCTTT. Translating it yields CSGQGQAGTEAFF.

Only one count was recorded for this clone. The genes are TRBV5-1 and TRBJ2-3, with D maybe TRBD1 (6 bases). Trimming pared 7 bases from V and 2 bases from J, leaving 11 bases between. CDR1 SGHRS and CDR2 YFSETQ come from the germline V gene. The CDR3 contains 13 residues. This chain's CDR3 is CASSGVATDTQYF. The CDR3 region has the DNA TGCGCCAGCTCAGGGGTTGCCACAGATACGCAGTATTTT. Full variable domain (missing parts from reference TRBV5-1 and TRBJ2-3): KAGVTQTPRYLIKTRGQQVTLSCSPISGHRSVSWYQQTPGQGLQFLFEYFSETQRNKGNFPGRFSGRQFSNSRSEMNVSTLELGDSALYLCASSGVATDTQYFGPGTRLTVL.

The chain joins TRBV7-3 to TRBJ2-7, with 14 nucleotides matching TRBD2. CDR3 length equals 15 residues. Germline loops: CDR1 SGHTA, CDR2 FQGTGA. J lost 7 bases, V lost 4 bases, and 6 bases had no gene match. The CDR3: CASSSGLAGVGEQYF. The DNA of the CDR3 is TGTGCCAGCAGCTCGGGACTAGCGGGAGTAGGGGAGCAGTACTTC.

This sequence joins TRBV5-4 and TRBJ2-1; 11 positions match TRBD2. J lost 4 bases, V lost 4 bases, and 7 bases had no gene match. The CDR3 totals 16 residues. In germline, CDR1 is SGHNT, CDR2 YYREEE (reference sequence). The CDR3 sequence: CASSVKTSGMYNEQFF. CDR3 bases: TGTGCCAGCAGCGTAAAGACTAGCGGGATGTACAATGAGCAGTTCTTC. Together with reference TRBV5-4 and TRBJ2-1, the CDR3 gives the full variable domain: ETGVTQSPTHLIKTRGQQVTLRCSSQSGHNTVSWYQQALGQGPQFIFQYYREEENGRGNFPPRFSGLQFPNYSSELNVNALELDDSALYLCASSVKTSGMYNEQFFGPGTRLTVL.

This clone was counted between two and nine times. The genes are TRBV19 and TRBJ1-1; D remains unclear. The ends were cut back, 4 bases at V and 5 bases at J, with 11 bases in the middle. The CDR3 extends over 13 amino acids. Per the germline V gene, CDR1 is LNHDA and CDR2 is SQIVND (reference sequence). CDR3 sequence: CASSNGLGTEAFF. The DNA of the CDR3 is TGTGCCAGTAGTAACGGACTGGGGACTGAAGCTTTCTTT.

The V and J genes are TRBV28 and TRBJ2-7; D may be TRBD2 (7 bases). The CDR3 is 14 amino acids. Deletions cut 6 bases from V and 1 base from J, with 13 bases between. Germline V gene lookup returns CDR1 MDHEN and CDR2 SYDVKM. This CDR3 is CASRSGGASYEQYF. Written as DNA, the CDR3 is TGTGCCAGCAGATCGGGGGGCGCGTCCTACGAGCAGTACTTC.

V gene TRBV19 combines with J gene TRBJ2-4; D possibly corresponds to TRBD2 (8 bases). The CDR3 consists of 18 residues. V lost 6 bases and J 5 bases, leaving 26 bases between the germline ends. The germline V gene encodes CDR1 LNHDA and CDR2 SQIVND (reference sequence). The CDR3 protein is CASSRAAGGTSGQNIQYF. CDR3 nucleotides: TGTGCCAGTAGCCGAGCGGCAGGGGGAACTAGCGGACAAAACATTCAGTACTTC.

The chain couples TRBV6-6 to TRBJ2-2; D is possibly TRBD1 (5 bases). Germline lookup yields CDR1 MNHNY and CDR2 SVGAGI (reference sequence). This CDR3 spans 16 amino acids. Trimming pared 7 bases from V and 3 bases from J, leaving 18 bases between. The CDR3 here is CASTHWGRVDTGELFF. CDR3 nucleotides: TGTGCCAGCACCCACTGGGGCAGGGTGGACACCGGGGAGCTGTTTTTT.

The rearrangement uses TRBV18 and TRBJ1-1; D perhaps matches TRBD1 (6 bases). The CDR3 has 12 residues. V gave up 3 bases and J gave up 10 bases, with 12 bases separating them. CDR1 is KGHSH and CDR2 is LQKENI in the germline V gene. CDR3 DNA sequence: TGTGCCAGCTCACCGGGGGCAGACGGAGCTTTCTTT. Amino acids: CASSPGADGAFF.

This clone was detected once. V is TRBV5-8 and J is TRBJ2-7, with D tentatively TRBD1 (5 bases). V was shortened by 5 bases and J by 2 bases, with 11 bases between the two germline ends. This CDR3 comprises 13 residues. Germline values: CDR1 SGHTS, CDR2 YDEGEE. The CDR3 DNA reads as TGTGCCAGCAGTCCAGGGTTCCCCTACGAGCAGTACGTC. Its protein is CASSPGFPYEQYV.

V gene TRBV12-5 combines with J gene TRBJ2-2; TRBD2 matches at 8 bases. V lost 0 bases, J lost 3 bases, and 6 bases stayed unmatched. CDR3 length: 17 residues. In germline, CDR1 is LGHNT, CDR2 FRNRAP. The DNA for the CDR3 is TGTGCTAGTGGTTTGGTATTGTTGGGACTAGACACCGGGGAGCTGTTTTTT. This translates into CASGLVLLGLDTGELFF.

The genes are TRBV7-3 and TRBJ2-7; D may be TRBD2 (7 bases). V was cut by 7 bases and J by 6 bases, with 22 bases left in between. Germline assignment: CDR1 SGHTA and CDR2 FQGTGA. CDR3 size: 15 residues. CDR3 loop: CASTEGGGRIFEQYF. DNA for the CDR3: TGTGCCAGCACGGAGGGAGGGGGACGTATTTTCGAGCAGTACTTC.

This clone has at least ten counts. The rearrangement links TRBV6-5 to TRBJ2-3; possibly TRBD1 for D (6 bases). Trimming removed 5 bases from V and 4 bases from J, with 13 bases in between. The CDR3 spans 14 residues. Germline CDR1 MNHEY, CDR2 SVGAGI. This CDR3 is CASSNHRVADTQYF. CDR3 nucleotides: TGTGCCAGCAGTAATCACAGGGTTGCAGATACGCAGTATTTT.

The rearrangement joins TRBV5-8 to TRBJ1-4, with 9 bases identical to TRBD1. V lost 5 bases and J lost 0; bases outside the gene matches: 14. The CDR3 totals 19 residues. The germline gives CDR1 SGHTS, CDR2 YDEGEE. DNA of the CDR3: TGTGCCAGCAGTCGGCGTCCCGGGACAGGGTCGGCAACTAATGAAAAACTGTTTTTT. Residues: CASSRRPGTGSATNEKLFF.

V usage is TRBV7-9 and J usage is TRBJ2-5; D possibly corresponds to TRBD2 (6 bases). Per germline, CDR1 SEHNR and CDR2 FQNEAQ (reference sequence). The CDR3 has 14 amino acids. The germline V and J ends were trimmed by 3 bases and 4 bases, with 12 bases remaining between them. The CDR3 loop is CASSFLGRRETQYF. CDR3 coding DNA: TGTGCCAGCAGCTTTCTGGGGAGGCGAGAGACCCAGTACTTC.

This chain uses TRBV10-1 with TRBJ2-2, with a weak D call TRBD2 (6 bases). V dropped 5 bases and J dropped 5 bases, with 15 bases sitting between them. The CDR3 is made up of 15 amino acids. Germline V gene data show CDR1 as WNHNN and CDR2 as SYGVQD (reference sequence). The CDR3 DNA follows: TGCGCCAGCAGTTTCGGGGGAGCGGATACCGGGGAGCTGTTTTTT. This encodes CASSFGGADTGELFF.